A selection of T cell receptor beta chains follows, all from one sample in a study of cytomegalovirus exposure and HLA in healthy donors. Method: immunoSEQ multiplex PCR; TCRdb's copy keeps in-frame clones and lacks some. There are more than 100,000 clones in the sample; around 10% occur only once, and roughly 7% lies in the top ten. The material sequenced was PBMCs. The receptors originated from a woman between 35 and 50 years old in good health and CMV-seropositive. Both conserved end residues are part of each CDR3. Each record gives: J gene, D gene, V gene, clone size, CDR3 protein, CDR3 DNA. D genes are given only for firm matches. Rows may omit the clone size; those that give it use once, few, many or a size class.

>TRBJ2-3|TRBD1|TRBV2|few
CASSEALRQGAADTQYF
TGTGCCAGCAGTGAAGCGCTACGACAGGGGGCCGCAGATACGCAGTATTTT
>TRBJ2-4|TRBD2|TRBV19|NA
CASSMGIRLAGQKNIQYF
TGTGCCAGTAGTATGGGGATCCGGCTAGCGGGCCAAAAAAACATTCAGTACTTC
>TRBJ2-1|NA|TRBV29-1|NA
CSVVGDTYSYNEQFF
TGCAGCGTTGTAGGGGACACTTACTCCTACAATGAGCAGTTCTTC
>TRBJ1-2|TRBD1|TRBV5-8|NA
CASATRGLTYGYTF
TGTGCCAGCGCTACCAGGGGGCTAACCTATGGCTACACCTTC
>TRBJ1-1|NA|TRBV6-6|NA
CASSYPQDEAFF
TGTGCCAGCAGTTATCCTCAGGATGAAGCTTTCTTT
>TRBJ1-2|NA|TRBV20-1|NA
CSANSWYGYTF
TGCAGTGCTAACAGCTGGTATGGCTACACCTTC
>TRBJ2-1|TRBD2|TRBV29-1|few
CSVGTSDVYNEQFF
TGCAGCGTTGGGACTAGCGATGTCTACAATGAGCAGTTCTTC
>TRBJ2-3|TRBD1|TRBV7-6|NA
CASSQGTGSTDTQYF
TGTGCCAGCAGCCAGGGGACAGGGAGCACAGATACGCAGTATTTT
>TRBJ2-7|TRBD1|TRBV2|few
CASIAGTGVHEQYF
TGTGCCAGCATCGCCGGGACAGGGGTCCACGAGCAGTACTTC
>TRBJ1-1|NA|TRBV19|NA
CASSIDWASMNTEAFF
TGTGCCAGTAGTATAGATTGGGCAAGTATGAACACTGAAGCTTTCTTT
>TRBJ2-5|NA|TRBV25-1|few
CASSVLHGGRETQYF
TGTGCCAGCAGTGTCCTGCACGGGGGTCGGGAGACCCAGTACTTC
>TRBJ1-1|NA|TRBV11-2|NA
CASSLGGSTGLFEAFF
TGTGCCAGCAGCTTAGGGGGATCGACAGGCCTGTTTGAAGCTTTCTTT
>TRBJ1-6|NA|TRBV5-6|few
CASSLAGDSPLHF
TGTGCCAGCAGCTTGGCAGGGGATTCACCCCTCCACTTT
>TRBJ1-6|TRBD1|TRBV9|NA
CASSAAGGTGLSPLHF
TGTGCCAGCAGCGCGGCCGGAGGGACAGGTCTTTCACCCCTCCACTTT